A selection of T cell receptor beta chains follows, all from one sample in a study of early T cells in non-severe SARS-CoV-2 infection. TCRdb reprocessed the 5' RACE reads with MiXCR, giving one entry per CDR3 protein. The sample shows tens of thousands of distinct CDR3 sequences, about an eighth of them seen only once. Sequencing was performed on whole blood. These receptors came from an adult who was a healthcare worker with PCR-confirmed SARS-CoV-2 infection or an uninfected control (not recorded which). CDR3s include the opening cysteine and the closing phenylalanine or tryptophan. The D gene is left open where the match is weak. The size field is filled for only some rows; it gives once, few, many or a size class.

>TRBJ2-3|-|-|TRBV2
TGTGCCAGCAGAAGCAGGACAGATACGCAGTATTTT
CASRSRTDTQYF
>TRBJ2-1|many|-|TRBV7-9
TGTGCCAGCAGCTTAGGGGCGGGGGCAACCTTCAATGAGCAGTTCTTC
CASSLGAGATFNEQFF
>TRBJ2-5|many|-|TRBV10-1
TGCGCCAGCAGTAACTCCCAAGAGACCCAGTACTTC
CASSNSQETQYF
>TRBJ2-1|few|TRBD2|TRBV3-1
TGTGCCAGCAGCCAAGTAAGGGGCTTTAGCGGGAGCTCCTACAATGAGCAGTTCTTC
CASSQVRGFSGSSYNEQFF
>TRBJ1-1|many|-|TRBV12-3/TRBV12-4
TGTGCCAGCAGTTTAGTCCCGGGACCGGGGGTAGCTTTCTTT
CASSLVPGPGVAFF
>TRBJ2-7|few|-|TRBV29-1
TGCAGCGTTGCCCCACATGACTGGCCGGACGAGCAGTACTTC
CSVAPHDWPDEQYF
>TRBJ2-5|many|TRBD1|TRBV10-3
TGTGCCAGCCAAACCGGGACAGGTCTTAACCAAGAGACCCAGTACTTC
CASQTGTGLNQETQYF
>TRBJ2-1|many|TRBD2|TRBV29-1
TGCAGCGTTTGGGGGGGCTCCTACAATGAGCAGTTCTTC
CSVWGGSYNEQFF
>TRBJ2-3|many|-|TRBV10-3
TGTGCCATCAGTTCAGGGCCTGGCACAGATACGCAGTATTTT
CAISSGPGTDTQYF
>TRBJ2-7|-|-|TRBV5-1
TGCGCCAGCAGCTTGGGTCCGGTACAGGGAGCCTACGAGCAGTACTTC
CASSLGPVQGAYEQYF
>TRBJ2-7|-|-|TRBV29-1
TGCAGCGTTACAGAGGGCCCGGGGCTCGAGCAGTACTTC
CSVTEGPGLEQYF
>TRBJ2-7|-|-|TRBV5-8
TGTGCCAGCAGCCCGATACGGATGGCAGGCCGCTACGAGCAGTACTTC
CASSPIRMAGRYEQYF
>TRBJ1-1|-|TRBD1|TRBV9
TGTGCCAGCAGCTACTCCGGGACAGGGGGCACTGAAGCTTTCTTT
CASSYSGTGGTEAFF
>TRBJ2-2|many|-|TRBV11-2
TGTGCCAGCAGCTTATATAGGGCGTGGAGCACCGGGGAGCTGTTTTTT
CASSLYRAWSTGELFF
>TRBJ2-3|-|TRBD2|TRBV6-5
TGTGCCAGCAGTCTAGCGGGGGGCGGGGATACGCAGTATTTT
CASSLAGGGDTQYF
>TRBJ2-3|-|TRBD2|TRBV27
TGTGCCAGTACTCAGCTAGCGGGAGCAGATACGCAGTATTTT
CASTQLAGADTQYF
>TRBJ1-3|many|-|TRBV12-3/TRBV12-4
TGTGCCAGCAGTTTAGACGTTGGAAACACCATATATTTT
CASSLDVGNTIYF
>TRBJ2-1|many|TRBD2|TRBV5-4
TGTGCCAGCAGCCCCGGGCGGACTAGCGGGGGGTTGTCCAATGAGCAGTTCTTC
CASSPGRTSGGLSNEQFF
>TRBJ2-7|-|TRBD2|TRBV20-1
TGCAGTGCTAGAGATGCTAGCGGGTTCTCCTACGAGCAGTACTTC
CSARDASGFSYEQYF
>TRBJ2-3|-|TRBD1|TRBV7-9
TGTGCCAGCAGCTACCGACAGGGGAGCACAGATACGCAGTATTTT
CASSYRQGSTDTQYF
>TRBJ2-7|-|-|TRBV7-9
TGTGCCAGCAGCTTCCCCTCCTACGAGCAGTACTTC
CASSFPSYEQYF
>TRBJ1-2|many|-|TRBV5-1
TGCGCCAGCAGCTCGTCTGGGGCCTATGGCTACACCTTC
CASSSSGAYGYTF
>TRBJ1-2|few|-|TRBV28
TGTGCCAGCAGTTTATCCGCGTGGGGCTATGGCTACACCTTC
CASSLSAWGYGYTF
>TRBJ1-1|many|TRBD1|TRBV29-1
TGCAGCGTAGCCCGACAGGGAAAGACTGAAGCTTTCTTT
CSVARQGKTEAFF
>TRBJ2-3|once|-|TRBV28
TGTGCCAGCAGTTTGTTGTGGGGGGGCTCCACCACAGATACGCAGTATTTT
CASSLLWGGSTTDTQYF
>TRBJ1-1|few|TRBD1|TRBV6-5
TGTGCCAGCAGTTACGGCCAGGGAGGGGGCAACACTGAAGCTTTCTTT
CASSYGQGGGNTEAFF
>TRBJ1-5|many|-|TRBV4-1
TGCGCCAGCAGCCAGGACTACAGTTACAATCAGCCCCAGCATTTT
CASSQDYSYNQPQHF
>TRBJ1-1|-|-|TRBV9
TGTGCCAGCAGCGTCTCTGACAGCAGGGAGATTTTCTTT
CASSVSDSREIFF